This TCR beta chain was recovered during a study of PD-1 blockade in classical Hodgkin lymphoma. Regarding the study as a whole: What drove the repertoire differences, possibly disease activity or prior therapy, has not been defined. At baseline, newly diagnosed patients reportedly showed less TCR diversity than healthy donors.

Specified time point: newly diagnosed, previously untreated cHL patient sample. Comparator PBMCs were from newly diagnosed, untreated classical Hodgkin lymphoma. Repertoires were generated with immunoSEQ multiplex PCR, while TCRdb's copy carries only in-frame clones and drops some. The profile shows some 70,000 clones, roughly 92% of them singletons. Concerning this clone: Its specificity is unknown.

Germline-derived CDR1 and CDR2 are ENHRY and SYGVKD. This CDR3 is built from 12 residues. V shed 7 bases and J shed 4 bases, with 8 bases lying between them. The chain joins TRBV10-3 to TRBJ1-3; TRBD1 might be the D (5 bases). The material sequenced was peripheral blood mononuclear cells (PBMCs). The sequence was obtained from a human donor with classical Hodgkin lymphoma. The CDR3 reads CAITTAGNTIYF. Here the CDR3 DNA reads TGTGCCATCACGACAGCCGGAAACACCATATATTTT.